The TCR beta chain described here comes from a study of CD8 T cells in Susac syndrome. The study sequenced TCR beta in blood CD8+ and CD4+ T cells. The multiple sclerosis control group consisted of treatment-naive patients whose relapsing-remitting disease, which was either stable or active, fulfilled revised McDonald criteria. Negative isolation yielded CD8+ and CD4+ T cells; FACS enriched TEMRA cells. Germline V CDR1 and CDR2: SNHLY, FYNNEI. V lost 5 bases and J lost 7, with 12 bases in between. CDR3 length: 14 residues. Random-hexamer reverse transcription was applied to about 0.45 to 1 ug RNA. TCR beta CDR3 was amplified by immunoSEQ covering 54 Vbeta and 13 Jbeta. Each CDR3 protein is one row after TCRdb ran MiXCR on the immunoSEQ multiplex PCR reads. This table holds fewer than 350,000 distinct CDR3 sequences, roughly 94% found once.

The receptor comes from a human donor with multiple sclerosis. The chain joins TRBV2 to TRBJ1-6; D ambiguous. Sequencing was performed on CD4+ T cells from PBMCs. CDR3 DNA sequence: TGTGCCAGCAGTAGTCGGGGTTACAATTCACCCCTCCACTTT. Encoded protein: CASSSRGYNSPLHF.